This entry features one T cell receptor beta chain sequence. Its antigen is not known. This sample is part of a study of T cells in Graves' hyperthyroidism and ophthalmopathy. Study-level points and caveats: Most thyroid clonotypes expanded above 0.001 appeared in blood too.

RNA transcripts were the template for amplifying TCR beta CDR3 regions. The HTBI primer set drove a first-round RT-PCR of the TCR CDR3. TCRdb independently ran MiXCR on the multiplex PCR reads; one entry per CDR3 protein. The sample lists almost 500,000 distinct CDR3 sequences, around a fifth occurring once. Duration under 3 months, a NOSPECS grade of at least 4, and a Clinical Activity Score of at least 3 characterized the ophthalmopathy patients. 10 ml of fresh peripheral blood supplied the PBMCs. J gave up 2 bases and V 8 bases, and 12 bases lay outside the gene matches. This CDR3 comprises 16 residues. CDR1 is KGHSH, CDR2 LQKENI, per germline.

The origin of this receptor is a woman aged 70-85 years with Graves' ophthalmopathy. V and J are TRBV18 and TRBJ2-7, with 10 bases that match TRBD1. Specimen: blood. CDR3 region: CASTTNIGTGAYEQYF. CDR3 nucleotide sequence: TGTGCCAGCACGACCAATATCGGGACAGGGGCCTACGAGCAGTACTTC.